Listed below are T cell receptor beta chains from one sample, sequenced in a study of OX40 agonist ivuxolimab in advanced cancers. Profiled with immunoSEQ multiplex PCR; TCRdb holds only in-frame clones, not every one. The repertoire holds roughly 75,000 clones, with more than 75% as singletons. The source was CD4+ or CD8+ T cells sorted from blood, collected in a trial of the OX40 agonist ivuxolimab. These receptors were collected from an adult with an advanced solid tumor such as melanoma, head and neck, liver or kidney cancer. Each CDR3 is given with its conserved first and last residue. D genes are given only for firm matches. Some rows have no size entry. The others give once, few or many, or a class for an expanded clone.

clone size	CDR3 length	D gene	J gene	V gene	CDR3 protein	CDR3 DNA
-	13	-	TRBJ2-3	TRBV7-6	CASSLASVDTQYF	TGTGCCAGCAGCTTAGCCAGTGTAGATACGCAGTATTTT
-	16	-	TRBJ2-1	TRBV28	CASSSPLSAGDNEQFF	TGTGCCAGCAGTTCCCCCCTTTCGGCAGGGGACAATGAGCAGTTCTTC
-	14	-	TRBJ2-7	TRBV28	CASSFFSRSDEQYF	TGTGCCAGCAGTTTTTTTTCCAGATCAGACGAGCAGTACTTC
-	15	-	TRBJ1-3	TRBV5-1	CASSQMGVPGNTIYF	TGCGCCAGCAGCCAGATGGGGGTTCCGGGAAACACCATATATTTT
-	11	-	TRBJ1-1	TRBV28	CASIADTEAFF	TGTGCCAGCATCGCCGACACTGAAGCTTTCTTT
-	13	-	TRBJ2-1	TRBV6-1	CASLDYGYNEQFF	TGTGCCAGTCTGGACTACGGATACAATGAGCAGTTCTTC
-	14	TRBD1	TRBJ2-7	TRBV2	CAGARDRDSYEQYF	TGTGCCGGCGCCCGGGACAGGGACTCCTACGAGCAGTACTTC
few	15	-	TRBJ1-2	TRBV15	CATSRDYWMSYGYTF	TGTGCCACCAGCAGAGATTATTGGATGAGCTATGGCTACACCTTC
once	15	TRBD2	TRBJ2-3	TRBV9	CASSEILAGEDTQYF	TGTGCCAGCAGCGAAATACTAGCGGGGGAAGATACGCAGTATTTT
-	17	-	TRBJ2-6	TRBV4-3	CASSQYSPRVGANVLTF	TGCGCCAGCAGCCAATATTCCCCCAGGGTGGGGGCCAACGTCCTGACTTTC
-	12	-	TRBJ2-7	TRBV5-5	CASSFWTYEQYF	TGTGCCAGCAGCTTCTGGACCTACGAGCAGTACTTC
few	16	TRBD2	TRBJ2-5	TRBV9	CASSVAGGRAGETQYF	TGTGCCAGCAGCGTAGCAGGCGGGAGGGCCGGTGAGACCCAGTACTTC
-	12	-	TRBJ1-6	TRBV30	CAWSEGQSPLHF	TGTGCCTGGAGTGAAGGACAGTCACCCCTCCACTTT
once	13	-	TRBJ2-5	TRBV18	CASSRQEAETQYF	TGTGCCAGCTCACGACAGGAGGCAGAGACCCAGTACTTC
-	14	-	TRBJ2-2	TRBV6-1	CASNSRVYTGELFF	TGTGCCAGCAATAGCCGGGTTTACACCGGGGAGCTGTTTTTT
-	14	-	TRBJ1-4	TRBV4-1	CASNFATTNEKLFF	TGCGCCAGCAACTTCGCAACAACTAATGAAAAACTGTTTTTT
-	17	-	TRBJ2-3	TRBV11-2	CASSWRQIGLSTDTQYF	TGTGCCAGCAGCTGGCGACAGATAGGACTAAGCACAGATACGCAGTATTTT
-	13	-	TRBJ1-1	TRBV30	CAWTGQRYTEAFF	TGTGCCTGGACCGGACAGCGATACACTGAAGCTTTCTTT
-	13	TRBD2	TRBJ2-3	TRBV7-2	CASSLVLAGGLYF	TGTGCCAGCAGCTTAGTACTAGCGGGGGGCCTGTATTTT
-	16	-	TRBJ1-1	TRBV9	CASSVEGYRANTEAFF	TGTGCCAGCAGCGTAGAAGGTTACAGGGCGAACACTGAAGCTTTCTTT
-	15	TRBD1	TRBJ1-6	TRBV28	CASSLRQGMNSPLHF	TGTGCCAGCAGTTTAAGACAGGGGATGAATTCACCCCTCCACTTT
-	14	TRBD1	TRBJ2-2	TRBV7-3	CASSLKQGFGELFF	TGTGCCAGCAGCCTCAAACAGGGGTTCGGGGAGCTGTTTTTT
-	17	-	TRBJ1-6	TRBV7-9	CASSLGRATRINSPLHF	TGTGCCAGCAGCTTAGGACGGGCAACTCGGATAAATTCACCCCTCCACTTT
once	17	TRBD2	TRBJ2-3	TRBV28	CASSLSGLAGMGNTQYF	TGTGCCAGCAGTTTAAGCGGACTAGCGGGAATGGGAAATACGCAGTATTTT
-	13	TRBD1	TRBJ2-5	TRBV6-5	CASRRQGQETQYF	TGTGCCAGCAGACGACAGGGGCAAGAGACCCAGTACTTC
-	13	-	TRBJ1-4	TRBV5-1	CASSFGQSEKLFF	TGCGCCAGCAGCTTCGGACAGTCCGAAAAACTGTTTTTT
once	14	-	TRBJ2-1	TRBV7-2	CASSFGAAYNEQFF	TGTGCCAGCAGCTTCGGAGCTGCCTACAATGAGCAGTTCTTC
few	17	-	TRBJ1-3	TRBV30	CAWSGGPQGSAGNTIYF	TGTGCCTGGAGTGGGGGACCACAGGGTTCCGCTGGAAACACCATATATTTT
once	15	TRBD1	TRBJ2-3	TRBV4-1	CASSQGQGSTDTQYF	TGCGCCAGCAGCCAAGGACAGGGGAGCACAGATACGCAGTATTTT
-	14	-	TRBJ2-6	TRBV7-3	CASTPGFGANVLTF	TGTGCCAGCACCCCAGGGTTCGGGGCCAACGTCCTGACTTTC
medium-sized	15	TRBD1	TRBJ1-5	TRBV6-1	CASSWTGGIDQPQHF	TGTGCCAGCAGTTGGACAGGAGGAATCGATCAGCCCCAGCATTTT
-	16	TRBD1	TRBJ2-7	TRBV5-6	CASTLVDRGSSYEQYF	TGTGCCAGCACCTTGGTGGACAGGGGAAGCTCCTACGAGCAGTACTTC
-	14	-	TRBJ1-5	TRBV5-5	CASSLQEGNQPQHF	TGTGCCAGCAGCTTACAGGAGGGCAATCAGCCCCAGCATTTT
-	15	-	TRBJ1-3	TRBV2	CASSGQSTSGNTIYF	TGTGCCAGCAGTGGACAGTCAACCTCTGGAAACACCATATATTTT
-	15	-	TRBJ2-2	TRBV6-4	CASSEGAWGTGELFF	TGTGCCAGCAGTGAGGGGGCGTGGGGCACCGGGGAGCTGTTTTTT
-	12	-	TRBJ1-2	TRBV11-2	CASSLSGYGYTF	TGTGCCAGCAGCTTAAGTGGATATGGCTACACCTTC
-	13	-	TRBJ2-5	TRBV10-1	CASSDPLGETQYF	TGCGCCAGCAGTGACCCACTTGGGGAGACCCAGTACTTC
-	15	-	TRBJ1-4	TRBV18	CASSPQLAGNEKLFF	TGTGCCAGCTCACCACAACTGGCAGGGAATGAAAAACTGTTTTTT
-	14	-	TRBJ2-5	TRBV5-4	CASSFTGGEETQYF	TGTGCCAGCAGCTTTACGGGGGGCGAAGAGACCCAGTACTTC
-	15	TRBD1	TRBJ2-3	TRBV5-1	CASSLGQGATDTQYF	TGTGCCAGCAGCTTGGGACAGGGGGCAACAGATACGCAGTATTTT
once	16	TRBD1	TRBJ1-1	TRBV30	CAWSVEVGRGRPEAFF	TGTGCCTGGAGTGTAGAAGTTGGCAGGGGGCGCCCTGAAGCTTTCTTT
-	13	-	TRBJ2-7	TRBV5-1	CASSFGSANEQYF	TGCGCCAGCAGCTTTGGGTCTGCCAACGAGCAGTACTTC
many	19	-	TRBJ1-5	TRBV18	CASSPEQGLSPYSNQPQHF	TGTGCCAGCTCACCAGAGCAGGGGCTCTCACCTTATAGCAATCAGCCCCAGCATTTT
-	12	-	TRBJ2-1	TRBV15	CATSQGLGEQFF	TGTGCCACCAGCCAGGGGCTGGGGGAGCAGTTCTTC
-	14	-	TRBJ2-3	TRBV7-9	CASSASGSQDTQYF	TGTGCCAGCAGCGCAAGCGGGTCCCAGGATACGCAGTATTTT
-	16	TRBD1	TRBJ2-5	TRBV5-6	CASSLSGQGVQETQYF	TGTGCCAGCAGCTTGTCAGGACAGGGCGTTCAAGAGACCCAGTACTTC
once	15	-	TRBJ1-2	TRBV10-1	CASSDWGRFNYGYTF	TGCGCCAGCAGTGATTGGGGGAGGTTTAACTATGGCTACACCTTC
-	14	-	TRBJ2-3	TRBV5-1	CASSLERGTDTQYF	TGCGCCAGCAGCTTGGAACGGGGCACAGATACGCAGTATTTT
-	12	-	TRBJ2-7	TRBV28	CASSLTRYEQYF	TGTGCCAGCAGTTTAACTCGCTACGAGCAGTACTTC
-	14	TRBD1	TRBJ2-3	TRBV7-3	CASSLGDRGDTQYF	TGTGCCAGCAGCTTAGGGGACAGGGGAGATACGCAGTATTTT
-	16	TRBD1	TRBJ1-1	TRBV14	CASSPQLGQGGTEAFF	TGTGCCAGCAGCCCCCAACTGGGACAGGGGGGAACTGAAGCTTTCTTT
-	16	TRBD1	TRBJ2-3	TRBV9	CASSVATGGYADTQYF	TGTGCCAGCAGCGTAGCGACAGGGGGCTATGCAGATACGCAGTATTTT
-	14	-	TRBJ1-2	TRBV2	CASSGEGRGYGYTF	TGTGCCAGCAGTGGGGAAGGGCGAGGCTATGGCTACACCTTC
-	16	-	TRBJ2-6	TRBV19	CATRWGASSGANVLTF	TGTGCCACTAGGTGGGGGGCCTCCTCTGGGGCCAACGTCCTGACTTTC
-	16	TRBD2	TRBJ2-3	TRBV5-1	CASSLVSGASTDTQYF	TGCGCCAGCAGCTTGGTTAGCGGGGCTAGCACAGATACGCAGTATTTT
-	15	TRBD1	TRBJ2-3	TRBV5-1	CASSSGQGGTDTQYF	TGCGCCAGCAGCTCCGGACAGGGAGGAACAGATACGCAGTATTTT